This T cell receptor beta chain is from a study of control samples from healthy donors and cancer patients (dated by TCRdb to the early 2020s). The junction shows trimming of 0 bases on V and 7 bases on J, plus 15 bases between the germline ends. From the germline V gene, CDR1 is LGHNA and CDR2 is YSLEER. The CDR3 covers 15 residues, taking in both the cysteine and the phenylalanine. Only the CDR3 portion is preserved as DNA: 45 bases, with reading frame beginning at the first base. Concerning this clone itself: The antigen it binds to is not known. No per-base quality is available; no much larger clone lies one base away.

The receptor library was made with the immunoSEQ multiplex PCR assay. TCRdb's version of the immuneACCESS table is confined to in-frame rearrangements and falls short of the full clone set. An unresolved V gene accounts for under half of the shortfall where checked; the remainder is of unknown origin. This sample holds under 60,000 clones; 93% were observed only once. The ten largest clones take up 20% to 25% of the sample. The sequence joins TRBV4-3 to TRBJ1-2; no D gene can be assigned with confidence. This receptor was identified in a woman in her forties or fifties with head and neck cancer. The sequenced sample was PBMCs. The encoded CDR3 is CASSQEVDLLTGYTF. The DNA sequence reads TGCGCCAGCAGCCAAGAAGTCGACTTACTCACTGGCTACACCTTC.